This T cell receptor beta chain was recorded in a study of T cells after yellow fever vaccination. Turning to the study itself: Libraries from low-cell-number fractions were prepared with the SMART-Seq v4 Ultra Low Input RNA kit.

The study's findings and limits: Some clonotypes were seen in both the CD4 and the CD8 compartments. These made up a small share and likely arose from convergent recombination. Abundant bulk-derived clonotypes could contaminate FACS-sorted repertoires.

This CDR3 is built from 15 residues. The V gene's germline CDR1 is SGDLS and CDR2 YYNGEE. Trimming pared 4 bases from V and 3 bases from J, leaving 16 bases between. TCRdb processed the 5' RACE reads anew with MiXCR; each CDR3 protein has one entry. The data contain a few hundred thousand distinct CDR3 sequences, roughly 5% of them singletons. This clonotype was counted only a few times. The antigen remains undetermined. Source: CD4+ T cells sorted from PBMCs, taken on the day of the yellow fever booster vaccination. V gene TRBV9 combines with J gene TRBJ1-1, with a weak D call TRBD1 (5 bases). The receptor was isolated from a man aged 18 to 30 who received the YFV17D yellow fever vaccine. The CDR3: CASSPRGSGDTEAFF. The CDR3, as DNA: TGTGCCAGCAGCCCCCGGGGGTCCGGAGACACTGAAGCTTTCTTT. Based on the CDR3 plus reference TRBV9 and TRBJ1-1, the full variable domain is DSGVTQTPKHLITATGQRVTLRCSPRSGDLSVYWYQQSLDQGLQFLIQYYNGEERAKGNILERFSAQQFPDLHSELNLSSLELGDSALYFCASSPRGSGDTEAFFGQGTRLTVV.